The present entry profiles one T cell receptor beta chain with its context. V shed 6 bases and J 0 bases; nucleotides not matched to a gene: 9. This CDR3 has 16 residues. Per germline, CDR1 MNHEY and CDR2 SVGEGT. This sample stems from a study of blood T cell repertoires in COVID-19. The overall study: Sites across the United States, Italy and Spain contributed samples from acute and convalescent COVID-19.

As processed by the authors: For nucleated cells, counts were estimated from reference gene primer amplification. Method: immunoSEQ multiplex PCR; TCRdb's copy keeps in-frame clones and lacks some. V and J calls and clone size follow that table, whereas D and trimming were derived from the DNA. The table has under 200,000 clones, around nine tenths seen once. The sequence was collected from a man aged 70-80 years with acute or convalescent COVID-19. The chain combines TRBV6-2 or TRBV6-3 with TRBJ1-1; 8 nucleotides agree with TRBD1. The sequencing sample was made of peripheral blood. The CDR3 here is CASSLTGVFMNTEAFF. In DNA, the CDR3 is TGTGCCAGCAGCCTGACAGGGGTATTCATGAACACTGAAGCTTTCTTT.